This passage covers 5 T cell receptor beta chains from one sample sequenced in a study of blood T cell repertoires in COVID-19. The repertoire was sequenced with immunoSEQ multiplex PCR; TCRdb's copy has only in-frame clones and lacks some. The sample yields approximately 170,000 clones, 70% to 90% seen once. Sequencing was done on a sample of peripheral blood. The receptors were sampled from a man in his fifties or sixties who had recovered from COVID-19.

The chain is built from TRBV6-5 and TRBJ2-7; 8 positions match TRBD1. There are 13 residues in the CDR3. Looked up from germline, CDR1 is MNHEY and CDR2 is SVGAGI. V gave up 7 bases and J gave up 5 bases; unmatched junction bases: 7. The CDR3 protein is CASTPRRGHEQYF. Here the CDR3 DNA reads TGTGCCAGCACCCCCCGCAGGGGGCACGAGCAGTACTTC.

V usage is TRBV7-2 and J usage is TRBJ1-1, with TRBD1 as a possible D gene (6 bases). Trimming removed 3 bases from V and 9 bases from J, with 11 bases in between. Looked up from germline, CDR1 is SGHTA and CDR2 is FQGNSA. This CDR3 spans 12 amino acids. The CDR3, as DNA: TGTGCCAGCAGCTTCCAGGGGACCCAAGCTTTCTTT. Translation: CASSFQGTQAFF. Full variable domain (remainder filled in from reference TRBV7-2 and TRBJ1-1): GAGVSQSPSNKVTEKGKDVELRCDPISGHTALYWYRQSLGQGLEFLIYFQGNSAPDKSGLPSDRFSAERTGGSVSTLTIQRTQQEDSAVYLCASSFQGTQAFFGQGTRLTVV.

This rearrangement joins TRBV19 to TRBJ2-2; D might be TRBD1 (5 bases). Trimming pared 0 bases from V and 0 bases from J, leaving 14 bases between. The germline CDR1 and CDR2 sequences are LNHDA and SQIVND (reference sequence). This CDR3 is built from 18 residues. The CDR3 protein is CASSIDQRQSANTGELFF. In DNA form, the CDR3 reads TGTGCCAGTAGTATAGATCAGCGACAGTCCGCGAACACCGGGGAGCTGTTTTTT.

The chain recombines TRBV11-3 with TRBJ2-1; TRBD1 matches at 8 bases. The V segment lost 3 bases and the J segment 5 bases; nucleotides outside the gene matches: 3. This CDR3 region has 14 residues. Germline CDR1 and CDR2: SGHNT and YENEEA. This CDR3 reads CASSFQDRDNEQFF. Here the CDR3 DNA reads TGTGCCAGCAGCTTCCAGGACAGGGACAATGAGCAGTTCTTC. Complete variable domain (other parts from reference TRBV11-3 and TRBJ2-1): EAGVVQSPRYKIIEKKQPVAFWCNPISGHNTLYWYLQNLGQGPELLIRYENEEAVDDSQLPKDRFSAERLKGVDSTLKIQPAELGDSAVYLCASSFQDRDNEQFFGPGTRLTVL.

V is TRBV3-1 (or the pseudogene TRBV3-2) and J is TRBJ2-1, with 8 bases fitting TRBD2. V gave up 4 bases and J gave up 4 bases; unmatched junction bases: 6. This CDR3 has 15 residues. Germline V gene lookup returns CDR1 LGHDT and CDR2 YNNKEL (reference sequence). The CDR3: CASSPLRLAYNEQFF. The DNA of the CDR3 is TGTGCCAGCAGCCCCCTGAGACTAGCGTACAATGAGCAGTTCTTC.